This is a list of T cell receptor beta chains from one sample in a study of blood T cell repertoires in COVID-19. TCRdb's copy holds only in-frame clones and misses some; the assay was immunoSEQ multiplex PCR. The top ten clones hold 0.62% of a sample with 190,000 or so clones, around 90% of them seen once. Sequencing was performed on peripheral blood. The receptors here all came from a man aged 45-65 years with acute or convalescent COVID-19. CDR3s include the opening cysteine and the closing phenylalanine or tryptophan. Each record gives: J gene, V gene, D gene, clone size, CDR3 DNA, CDR3 protein. A D gene is named only where the DNA matches it firmly. Not all rows give a size; the values are once, few, many and, for expanded clones, a class.

>TRBJ2-3|TRBV20-1|TRBD2|-
TGCAGTGCTAGTCACCCGGGACTAGATGGGGTCGGAGATACGCAGTATTTT
CSASHPGLDGVGDTQYF
>TRBJ2-5|TRBV11-2|-|-
TGTGCCAGCAGCCCGGTGGAAGAGACCCAGTACTTC
CASSPVEETQYF
>TRBJ1-1|TRBV6-5|-|-
TGTGCCAGCAGTTACTCGAGGGGGAAGAACACTGAAGCTTTCTTT
CASSYSRGKNTEAFF
>TRBJ1-2|TRBV19|-|once
TGTGCCAGTAGTATCTTCCCGGGGGCTAACTATGGCTACACCTTC
CASSIFPGANYGYTF
>TRBJ1-5|TRBV6-5|TRBD1|-
TGTGCCAGCAGGCAGACAGGGACTCAGCCCCAGCATTTT
CASRQTGTQPQHF
>TRBJ2-3|TRBV7-2|-|-
TGTGCCAGCAGTACACAGGGTCGGGGCACAGATACGCAGTATTTT
CASSTQGRGTDTQYF
>TRBJ1-3|TRBV10-3|-|-
TGTGCCATCAGTGAGAGGCAGGCCACCTCTGGAAACACCATATATTTT
CAISERQATSGNTIYF
>TRBJ1-1|TRBV4-2|-|few
TGTGCCAGCAGCCAGGGGGCAGGGTCTCCCCCGAACACTGAAGCTTTCTTT
CASSQGAGSPPNTEAFF
>TRBJ1-2|TRBV5-4|TRBD1|-
TGTGCCAGCAGCCCCGGACAGGTTTTTGGCTACACCTTC
CASSPGQVFGYTF
>TRBJ2-1|TRBV28|TRBD2|many
TGTGCCAGCAGTCCTTCGGGTAGCGGGTATGAGCAGTTCTTC
CASSPSGSGYEQFF
>TRBJ1-6|TRBV2|-|-
TGTGCCAGCAGTGAGGGCAGGGTAGCATCACCCCTCCACTTT
CASSEGRVASPLHF
>TRBJ2-3|TRBV6-5|-|-
TGTGCCAGCAGTTTTCGGGACTTGGAAAGCACAGATACGCAGTATTTT
CASSFRDLESTDTQYF
>TRBJ2-1|TRBV5-1|TRBD2|-
TGCGCCAGCAGCTTCTTCTCAGGGTTCACTAGCGGAAACTACAATGAGCAGTTCTTC
CASSFFSGFTSGNYNEQFF
>TRBJ1-2|TRBV7-8|-|-
TGTGCCAGCAGCTTGGCGCCGGGAGCCTCCAGCACCTTC
CASSLAPGASSTF
>TRBJ2-1|TRBV27|TRBD2|once
TGTGCCAGCAGATCATACACGTCGGGGGGGGTCTACAATGAGCAGTTCTTC
CASRSYTSGGVYNEQFF
>TRBJ2-1|TRBV18|TRBD1|once
TGTGCCAGCTCACCGCTGCGTCCCGGGACAGGAGCCTACAATGAGCAGTTCTTC
CASSPLRPGTGAYNEQFF
>TRBJ1-2|TRBV20-1|-|-
TGCAGTGTAATTGCTCAGTATGGCTACACCTTC
CSVIAQYGYTF
>TRBJ2-3|TRBV19|-|-
TGTGCCAGTAGTACACTAGATAGCACAGATACGCAGTATTTT
CASSTLDSTDTQYF
>TRBJ1-2|TRBV29-1|TRBD1|-
TGCAGCGTTGCCCGACAGGGCTTTGGCTACACCTTC
CSVARQGFGYTF
>TRBJ2-3|TRBV10-3|TRBD1|-
TGTGCCATCAACCGGGACAGGGGGCTCGACACGGATACGCAGTATTTT
CAINRDRGLDTDTQYF
>TRBJ1-2|TRBV9|-|-
TGTGCCAGCAGCGCCAACCGACAGTATGGCTACACCTTC
CASSANRQYGYTF
>TRBJ2-3|TRBV10-3|TRBD2|-
TGTGCCATCAGTGAGTCTGCGGGGGGCCTCACTAGCACAGATACGCAGTATTTT
CAISESAGGLTSTDTQYF
>TRBJ1-2|TRBV30|-|once
TGTGCCTGGAGCCGTACAGATTTAAACTATGGCTACACCTTC
CAWSRTDLNYGYTF
>TRBJ1-2|TRBV4-2|-|-
TGTGCCAGCAGCCAGGACGTCGGCTATGGAGGGGATGGCTACACCTTC
CASSQDVGYGGDGYTF
>TRBJ2-3|TRBV4-1|-|-
TGCGCCAGCAGCCAAGACGTATGGGGGGTGAGGGCCACAGATACGCAGTATTTT
CASSQDVWGVRATDTQYF
>TRBJ2-1|TRBV6-5|-|-
TGTGCCAGCAGCCCCCGGGACAATGAGCAGTTCTTC
CASSPRDNEQFF
>TRBJ2-2|TRBV6-6|-|-
TGTGCCAGCAGTCAGGACAGGAACACCGGGGAGCTGTTTTTT
CASSQDRNTGELFF
>TRBJ2-5|TRBV7-2|TRBD2|-
TGTGCCAGCAGCATCGGGGGGGCCGTAGAGACCCAGTACTTC
CASSIGGAVETQYF
>TRBJ2-3|TRBV3-1/TRBV3-2|TRBD2|-
TGTGCCAGCAGCCAAGAGCTAGCGGGGTTACCCCACACAGATACGCAGTATTTT
CASSQELAGLPHTDTQYF